The 25 T cell receptor beta chains below were found in one sample sequenced in a study of shared clonotypes between healthy human individuals (dated by TCRdb to the early 2020s). The library was prepared using the immunoSEQ multiplex PCR assay. Not all clones reach the TCRdb copy of this immuneACCESS table, which keeps in-frame sequences only. Checked studies attribute under half of the gap to unresolved V genes and leave the rest unexplained. The sample yields some 1,600,000 clones; 95% to 99% were counted once. The top ten constitute roughly 0.45% of the sample. Sequencing was carried out using naive CD4+ T cells sorted from blood. The sample's cell subset or site label, decoded: CD45RA+ positively selected. These receptors came from a man under 40 in good health.

The chain links TRBV7-9 to TRBJ1-2; D unresolved. Germline assignment: CDR1 SEHNR and CDR2 FQNEAQ (reference sequence). V shed 2 bases and J shed 8 bases, with 21 bases lying between them. The CDR3 contains 16 residues. The CDR3 bases are TGTGCCAGCAGCTTACGTCCGGGCATACCCCCGGAGGGCTACACCTTC. As protein: CASSLRPGIPPEGYTF.

V is TRBV19 and J is TRBJ2-1; the match to TRBD2 covers 14 bases. Germline CDR1 and CDR2: LNHDA and SQIVND (reference sequence). This CDR3 has 17 amino acids. The junction had 9 bases not matched to a gene; V was cut back by 5 bases and J by 6 bases. CDR3 in amino acids: CASSSGTSGRDGNEQFF. The CDR3 DNA is TGTGCCAGTAGTTCCGGGACTAGCGGGAGAGACGGCAATGAGCAGTTCTTC. The whole variable domain, remainder taken from reference TRBV19 and TRBJ2-1, is DGGITQSPKYLFRKEGQNVTLSCEQNLNHDAMYWYRQDPGQGLRLIYYSQIVNDFQKGDIAEGYSVSREKKESFPLTVTSAQKNPTAFYLCASSSGTSGRDGNEQFFGPGTRLTVL.

The chain employs TRBV10-2 and TRBJ2-5; TRBD2 is a possible D gene (6 bases). This CDR3 has 11 residues. Germline CDR1 and CDR2: WSHSY and SAAADI. V lost 10 bases to trimming and J lost 4 bases, with 10 bases between them. The CDR3 DNA sequence: TGCGCCACCAGACTAGGAGAGACCCAGTACTTC. Protein sequence: CATRLGETQYF.

This chain uses TRBV10-3 with TRBJ2-5, with a weak D call TRBD1 (5 bases). Trimming took off 4 bases at V and 3 bases at J, with 12 bases between the two ends. This CDR3 contains 14 residues. Germline lookup yields CDR1 ENHRY and CDR2 SYGVKD. The CDR3 DNA reads as TGTGCCATCAGTGGGGGCCCAGGGAAAGAGACCCAGTACTTC. Its protein is CAISGGPGKETQYF.

The rearrangement joins TRBV29-1 to TRBJ2-1, with a possible D match to TRBD2 (7 bases). CDR1 is SQVTM and CDR2 is ANQGSEA in the germline V gene. V lost 3 bases and J lost 8, with 23 bases in between. This CDR3 has 16 amino acids. The chain's CDR3 is CSVDGKAGEGLDEQFF. The CDR3 region has the DNA TGCAGCGTTGATGGAAAAGCAGGGGAGGGGTTGGATGAGCAGTTCTTC.

The chain is built from TRBV7-2 and TRBJ2-5; D not resolved. CDR3 length equals 13 residues. Germline CDR1 SGHTA, CDR2 FQGNSA. Trimming stripped 5 bases from V and 9 bases from J, with 16 bases between. The CDR3, as DNA: TGTGCCAGCAGCCCTATTATGGATGGGGCCCAGTACTTC. Encoded protein: CASSPIMDGAQYF.

The chain couples TRBV19 to TRBJ2-1; 10 nucleotides agree with TRBD2. Trimming at V came to 8 bases and at J to 6 bases, leaving 7 bases not matched to a gene. This CDR3 has 14 amino acids. The germline CDR1 and CDR2 sequences are LNHDA and SQIVND (reference sequence). CDR3 loop: CASRLAGGRNEQFF. The CDR3 DNA reads as TGTGCCAGTCGTTTAGCGGGAGGTCGCAATGAGCAGTTCTTC.

The chain has TRBV25-1 and TRBJ2-5; D is undetermined. V lost 6 bases to trimming and J lost 4 bases, with 6 bases between them. The CDR3 has 11 residues. Germline V gene sequence: CDR1 MGHDK, CDR2 SYGVNS. CDR3 residues: CASRARETQYF. In DNA, the CDR3 is TGTGCCAGCAGGGCAAGAGAGACCCAGTACTTC.

The rearrangement joins TRBV7-2 to TRBJ1-2; D is undetermined. The CDR3 totals 11 residues. Germline values: CDR1 SGHTA, CDR2 FQGNSA. Trimming removed 3 bases from V and 8 bases from J, with 7 bases in between. The CDR3 loop is CASSLDGGYTF. The DNA for the CDR3 is TGTGCCAGCAGCTTGGACGGGGGCTACACCTTC. Looking up the rest from reference TRBV7-2 and TRBJ1-2 gives the full variable domain: GAGVSQSPSNKVTEKGKDVELRCDPISGHTALYWYRQSLGQGLEFLIYFQGNSAPDKSGLPSDRFSAERTGGSVSTLTIQRTQQEDSAVYLCASSLDGGYTFGSGTRLTVV.

The V call is TRBV11-3, the J call TRBJ2-2; 12 bases line up with TRBD1. The CDR3 loop spans 17 amino acids. Germline assignment: CDR1 SGHNT and CDR2 YENEEA. V lost 5 bases, J lost 8 bases, and 12 bases stayed unmatched. In nucleotides, the CDR3 is TGTGCCAGCAGCCCAGGGGCGGGACAGGGGGCGTCTGGGGAGCTGTTTTTT. The encoded protein is CASSPGAGQGASGELFF.

The chain combines TRBV9 with TRBJ2-1; possible D gene TRBD2, 6 bases. The CDR3 loop spans 17 amino acids. Germline CDR1 is SGDLS and CDR2 is YYNGEE. Deletions cut 4 bases from V and 5 bases from J, with 22 bases between. Here the CDR3 DNA reads TGTGCCAGCAGCCCGCGGGACTCCCGTTTCACACACAATGAGCAGTTCTTC. Its protein is CASSPRDSRFTHNEQFF. The full variable domain, with the rest looked up from reference TRBV9 and TRBJ2-1, is DSGVTQTPKHLITATGQRVTLRCSPRSGDLSVYWYQQSLDQGLQFLIQYYNGEERAKGNILERFSAQQFPDLHSELNLSSLELGDSALYFCASSPRDSRFTHNEQFFGPGTRLTVL.

Concerning this clone: This sample also contains other DNA sequences that code for the same CDR3. J is TRBJ1-3 and V is TRBV29-1; no reliable D call. Germline CDR1 is SQVTM and CDR2 is ANQGSEA. V was trimmed by 2 bases and J by 4 bases, leaving 3 bases between them. The CDR3 is 11 residues long. The CDR3 DNA reads as TGCAGCGTTGAAAGAGGAAACACCATATATTTT. This translates into CSVERGNTIYF.

This clone was counted a single time. The chain employs TRBV4-2 and TRBJ2-1, with unresolved D. Germline V lookup: CDR1 LGHNA, CDR2 YNFKEQ. The CDR3 is 14 residues long. V lost 2 bases to trimming and J lost 7 bases, with 12 bases between them. This CDR3 is CASSQPQVKNEQFF. The DNA for the CDR3 is TGTGCCAGCAGCCAACCCCAAGTTAAGAATGAGCAGTTCTTC.

In nucleotides, the CDR3 is TGTGCCTGGAGTATTCGAACAGGGGGCGCAAACAATGAGCAGTTCTTC. As protein: CAWSIRTGGANNEQFF. The chain employs TRBV30 and TRBJ2-1, with TRBD1 matching over 9 bases. Germline V CDR1 and CDR2: GTSNPN, SVGIG (reference sequence). The CDR3 length is 16 residues. V lost 2 bases, J lost 5 bases, and 10 bases stayed unmatched.

The rearrangement links TRBV6-1 to TRBJ1-4, with TRBD1 identical over 7 bases. V shed 6 bases and J 8 bases; nucleotides not matched to a gene: 9. The CDR3 is 14 residues long. Germline V gene sequence: CDR1 MNHNS, CDR2 SASEGT. The CDR3 sequence: CASRTGRVWEKLFF. The CDR3 DNA follows: TGTGCCAGCAGGACAGGGAGGGTATGGGAAAAACTGTTTTTT.

This clone was detected only once. The chain has TRBV10-3 and TRBJ2-7, with 8 bases aligning to TRBD2. Germline-derived CDR1 and CDR2 are ENHRY and SYGVKD. V shed 9 bases, J shed 2 bases, and the junction held 3 bases outside the gene matches. The CDR3 is 12 residues long. This CDR3 reads CAINSGAYEQYF. For the CDR3, the DNA is TGTGCCATAAATAGCGGGGCCTACGAGCAGTACTTC.

This sequence joins TRBV10-2 and TRBJ2-6; D ambiguous. In germline, CDR1 is WSHSY, CDR2 SAAADI. CDR3 length: 13 residues. Trimming took off 11 bases at V and 0 bases at J, with 8 bases between the two ends. The CDR3 loop is CAASVSGANVLTF. CDR3 sequence (DNA): TGCGCCGCCAGCGTCTCTGGGGCCAACGTCCTGACTTTC.

The chain employs TRBV5-5 and TRBJ2-3; tentatively, D is TRBD1 (5 bases). The CDR3 is 14 residues long. V lost 7 bases to trimming and J lost 0 bases, with 12 bases between them. Germline loops: CDR1 SGHKS, CDR2 YYEKEE (reference sequence). The CDR3 protein is CASGRQFSTDTQYF. CDR3 nucleotide sequence: TGTGCCAGCGGCAGACAGTTCAGCACAGATACGCAGTATTTT.

The gene calls are TRBV11-2 and TRBJ1-2, with D possibly TRBD1 on 5 matching bases. The CDR3 spans 13 residues. Deletions cut 5 bases from V and 4 bases from J, with 11 bases between. Germline CDR1 SGHAT, CDR2 FQNNGV. CDR3 amino acids: CASSPGTVYGYTF. CDR3 in DNA: TGTGCCAGCAGCCCCGGGACGGTCTATGGCTACACCTTC.

The gene calls are TRBV6-1 and TRBJ2-1; 8 nucleotides align to TRBD1. V was clipped by 0 bases and J by 4 bases; unmatched bases: 2. CDR1 MNHNS and CDR2 SASEGT come from the germline V gene. The CDR3 spans 15 residues. CDR3 loop: CASSEAGQEYNEQFF. The DNA of the CDR3 is TGTGCCAGCAGTGAAGCGGGACAGGAATACAATGAGCAGTTCTTC.

CDR3 amino acids: CASSFALVFEQYF. The CDR3 coding sequence is TGTGCCAGCAGCTTCGCTTTAGTCTTCGAGCAGTACTTC. This chain uses TRBV11-2 with TRBJ2-7; D call uncertain. Germline lookup yields CDR1 SGHAT and CDR2 FQNNGV. V was clipped by 3 bases and J by 6 bases, with 12 bases between them. The CDR3 has 13 residues.

This clone was detected once. The chain employs TRBV5-1 and TRBJ1-1; D possibly corresponds to TRBD1 (6 bases). CDR1 SGHRS and CDR2 YFSETQ come from the germline V gene. Trimming pared 5 bases from V and 1 base from J, leaving 15 bases between. CDR3 size: 15 residues. In DNA form, the CDR3 reads TGCGCCAGCAGTCCCCTACAGGGATCGAACACTGAAGCTTTCTTT. Protein: CASSPLQGSNTEAFF.

The V gene is TRBV29-1, the J gene TRBJ1-2; 10 nucleotides match TRBD1. CDR1 and CDR2 from the germline V gene are SQVTM and ANQGSEA. This CDR3 is 12 amino acids long. Losses at the gene ends were 6 bases for V and 6 bases for J; bases not matched to a gene: 4. The CDR3 sequence: CSVDGTGDGYTF. DNA of the CDR3: TGCAGCGTGGACGGGACAGGGGATGGCTACACCTTC.

This chain joins TRBV30 and TRBJ1-4; 7 bases match TRBD1. CDR1 is GTSNPN, CDR2 SVGIG, per germline (reference sequence). With 4 bases clipped from V and 7 bases from J, the junction kept 9 bases outside the gene matches. The CDR3 has 14 amino acids. The CDR3 nucleotides are TGTGCCTGGAATATACAGGGGCTCAGTGAAAAACTGTTTTTT. Its protein product is CAWNIQGLSEKLFF.

The rearrangement links TRBV18 to TRBJ2-5; 10 bases are shared with TRBD1. This CDR3 region has 14 residues. Per the germline V gene, CDR1 is KGHSH and CDR2 is LQKENI. V lost 6 bases to trimming and J lost 6 bases; unmatched junction nucleotides: 7. CDR3 sequence: CASSPTGGFQTQYF. As DNA, the CDR3 is TGTGCCAGCTCCCCGACAGGGGGCTTTCAGACCCAGTACTTC.